This T cell receptor (beta chain) appears in the sequencing data of a study of blood T cell repertoires in COVID-19. Looking at the study overall: T cells, B-cell-depleted T cells, or PBMCs provided the cDNA or gDNA that served as material.

Clones were sequenced by immunoSEQ multiplex PCR, and TCRdb holds only the in-frame ones, with some missing. This table holds 120,000 to 150,000 clones, roughly 90% found once. This CDR3 is built from 13 residues. Trimming took 10 bases from V and 4 from J; bases not matched to a gene: 8. Material for sequencing was peripheral blood. V usage is TRBV12-3 or TRBV12-4 and J usage is TRBJ2-3; 7 nucleotides match TRBD1. This TCR derives from a woman aged 45 to 65 with acute or convalescent COVID-19. The CDR3 here is CATQKQGADTQYF. CDR3 nucleotide sequence: TGTGCCACTCAAAAGCAGGGGGCAGATACGCAGTATTTT.